This T cell receptor beta chain was retrieved from a study of identical twins. Study-level findings and limits: Out-of-frame alpha sequences common to twins exhibited a surplus of low generation probability. It was cross-sectional statistical analysis, not following the same donors, that the conclusions relied on. Excess sharing by twins proved weaker in beta out-of-frame sequences.

Each donor (without exception) was a healthy Caucasian. Germline CDR1 is SGHTA and CDR2 is FQGNSA. V lost 1 base and J lost 1, with 14 bases in between. The CDR3 sequence is 16 residues long. TCRdb re-analysed the 5' RACE reads in MiXCR, keeping a single row per CDR3 protein. The data show hundreds of thousands of distinct CDR3 sequences, more than 6.5% seen once. This clonotype was counted at least ten times. Its antigen is still unknown. These data also featured in a second study, about yellow fever vaccine responses in identical twins.

The receptor comes from a woman aged 18 to 35 in good health. The sequenced material came from PBMCs. The chain links TRBV7-2 to TRBJ2-7, with D possibly called TRBD1 or TRBD2 (5 bases each). The CDR3 region is CASSLGPGTGSYEQYF. In DNA, the CDR3 is TGTGCCAGCAGCTTAGGACCCGGGACGGGATCCTACGAGCAGTACTTC.